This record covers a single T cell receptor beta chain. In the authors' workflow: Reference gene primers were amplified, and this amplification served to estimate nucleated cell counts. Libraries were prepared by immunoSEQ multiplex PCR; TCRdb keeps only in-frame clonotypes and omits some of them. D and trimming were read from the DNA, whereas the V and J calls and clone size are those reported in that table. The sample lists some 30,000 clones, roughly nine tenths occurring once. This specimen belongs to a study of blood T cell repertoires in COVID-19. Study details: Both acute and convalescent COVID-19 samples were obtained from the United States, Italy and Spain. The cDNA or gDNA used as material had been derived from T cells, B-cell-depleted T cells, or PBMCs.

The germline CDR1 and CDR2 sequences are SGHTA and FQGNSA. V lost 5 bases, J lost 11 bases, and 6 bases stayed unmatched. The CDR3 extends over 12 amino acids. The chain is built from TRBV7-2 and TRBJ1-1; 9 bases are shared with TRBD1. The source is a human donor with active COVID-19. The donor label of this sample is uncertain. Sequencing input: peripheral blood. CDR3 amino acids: CASSATGGGAFF. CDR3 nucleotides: TGTGCCAGCAGCGCGACAGGGGGAGGTGCTTTCTTT.